Below, 13 T cell receptor beta chains from the same sample are listed, as sequenced in a study of blood T cell repertoires in COVID-19. Here immunoSEQ multiplex PCR was the method, and the copy in TCRdb shows in-frame clones only, minus some. This sample yields about 180,000 clones, of which about 89% are seen a single time; 1.5% to 2% belongs to the top ten. Sequenced input: peripheral blood. These receptors originate from a young man who had recovered from COVID-19.

This chain joins TRBV5-1 and TRBJ1-3, with D tentatively TRBD1 (5 bases). V dropped 4 bases and J dropped 0 bases, with 17 bases sitting between them. The germline V gene encodes CDR1 SGHRS and CDR2 YFSETQ. The CDR3 is made up of 17 amino acids. The CDR3 sequence: CASSMGGGPRSGNTIYF. CDR3 nucleotide sequence: TGCGCCAGCAGCATGGGCGGGGGACCCCGCTCTGGAAACACCATATATTTT.

About this clone: The same CDR3 arises from other DNA sequences in this sample as well. V and J are TRBV5-1 and TRBJ2-7, with 10 bases fitting TRBD2. The CDR3 is made up of 14 amino acids. Germline loops: CDR1 SGHRS, CDR2 YFSETQ. The junction had 0 bases not matched to a gene; V was cut back by 1 base and J by 2 bases. CDR3 bases: TGCGCCAGCAGCTTGACTAGCGGGACCTACGAGCAGTACTTC. Its translation: CASSLTSGTYEQYF.

V usage is TRBV5-1 and J usage is TRBJ2-1, with TRBD2 identical over 12 bases. V shed 4 bases, J shed 7 bases, and the junction held 3 bases outside the gene matches. CDR3 length: 14 residues. CDR1 SGHRS and CDR2 YFSETQ come from the germline V gene. The chain's CDR3 is CASSTTSGRNEQFF. CDR3 DNA: TGCGCCAGCAGCACCACTAGCGGGAGGAATGAGCAGTTCTTC.

The genes are TRBV15 and TRBJ1-2; TRBD1 is a possible D gene (5 bases). Germline assignment: CDR1 LNHNV and CDR2 YYDKDF (reference sequence). This CDR3 comprises 13 residues. Trimming took off 0 bases at V and 7 bases at J, with 9 bases between the two ends. CDR3 sequence reads: CATSRETGLGYTF. The DNA of the CDR3 is TGTGCCACCAGCAGAGAAACAGGTCTTGGCTACACCTTC. Using reference TRBV15 and TRBJ1-2 for the parts outside the CDR3, the full variable domain is DAMVIQNPRYQVTQFGKPVTLSCSQTLNHNVMYWYQQKSSQAPKLLFHYYDKDFNNEADTPDNFQSRRPNTSFCFLDIRSPGLGDTAMYLCATSRETGLGYTFGSGTRLTVV.

The genes are TRBV6-5 and TRBJ2-3; TRBD2 is a possible D gene (6 bases). Trimming took off 4 bases at V and 6 bases at J, with 17 bases between the two ends. CDR3 length: 15 residues. Germline CDR1 MNHEY, CDR2 SVGAGI. The CDR3 loop reads CASSSQRALRDTQYF. For the CDR3, the DNA is TGTGCCAGCAGTTCCCAGCGGGCCCTTCGGGATACGCAGTATTTT.

This sequence joins TRBV7-8 and TRBJ2-3; 9 positions match TRBD1. CDR3 length: 15 amino acids. The V and J ends lost 1 base and 1 base, in that order; junction bases with no gene match: 0. CDR1 is SGHVS, CDR2 FQNEAQ, per germline. CDR3 nucleotides: TGTGCCAGCAGCTTAGACAGGGGGCGCACAGATACGCAGTATTTT. Translated, it gives CASSLDRGRTDTQYF.

This clone was recorded once. The chain uses TRBV19 and TRBJ1-5; D uncertain. This CDR3 has 15 residues. From germline, CDR1 is LNHDA and CDR2 SQIVND (reference sequence). V lost 3 bases to trimming and J lost 6 bases, with 15 bases between them. The CDR3 loop is CASSILRGGGQPQHF. Written as DNA, the CDR3 is TGTGCCAGTAGTATCCTGCGGGGAGGTGGTCAGCCCCAGCATTTT.

The rearrangement uses TRBV2 and TRBJ2-7; D remains unclear. CDR1 and CDR2 from the germline V gene are SNHLY and FYNNEI. Deletions cut 4 bases from V and 4 bases from J, with 5 bases between. CDR3 length: 11 residues. The CDR3 DNA reads TGTGCCAGCAGTGTCAGTTACGAGCAGTACTTC. Amino acid sequence: CASSVSYEQYF.

The rearrangement joins TRBV27 to TRBJ1-2; D gene uncertain. Germline-derived CDR1 and CDR2 are MNHEY and SMNVEV (reference sequence). The ends were cut back, 2 bases at V and 6 bases at J, with 10 bases in the middle. The CDR3 length is 13 residues. Here the CDR3 DNA reads TGTGCCAGCAGTTTACGGGGTTACAATGGCTACACCTTC. Residues: CASSLRGYNGYTF.

This chain links TRBV18 with TRBJ2-4; possible D gene TRBD2, 6 bases. V lost 3 bases and J lost 5, with 20 bases in between. This CDR3 has 17 amino acids. Germline CDR1 and CDR2: KGHSH and LQKENI. The chain's CDR3 is CASSPQSGAGRQNIQYF. CDR3 DNA: TGTGCCAGCTCACCCCAAAGTGGGGCAGGGAGGCAAAACATTCAGTACTTC.

The chain combines TRBV19 with TRBJ1-6; D call uncertain. This CDR3 is 15 amino acids long. The germline CDR1 and CDR2 sequences are LNHDA and SQIVND (reference sequence). Trimming took off 2 bases at V and 10 bases at J, with 15 bases between the two ends. CDR3 residues: CASSISTGSVSPLHF. The CDR3 DNA reads as TGTGCCAGTAGTATATCAACCGGGTCGGTATCACCCCTCCACTTT.

Worth noting for this clone: At one end, the junction sequence differs from germline, possibly due to a read error. This chain uses TRBV7-7 with TRBJ2-5; TRBD1 might be the D (7 bases). Germline assignment: CDR1 SSHAT and CDR2 FNYEAQ (reference sequence). The CDR3 length is 13 residues. DNA of the CDR3: TGTGCTAGCAGCGTACAGGGGAGGGAGACCCAGTACTTC. Encoded protein: CASSVQGRETQYF.

DNA of the CDR3: TGTGCCTCCTCCGGGGTCTATGGCTACACCTTC. It encodes CASSGVYGYTF. The V call is TRBV10-3, the J call TRBJ1-2; D is undetermined. The germline V gene encodes CDR1 ENHRY and CDR2 SYGVKD. The CDR3 totals 11 residues. Trimming left V 11 bases short and J 4 bases short, with 11 bases between.